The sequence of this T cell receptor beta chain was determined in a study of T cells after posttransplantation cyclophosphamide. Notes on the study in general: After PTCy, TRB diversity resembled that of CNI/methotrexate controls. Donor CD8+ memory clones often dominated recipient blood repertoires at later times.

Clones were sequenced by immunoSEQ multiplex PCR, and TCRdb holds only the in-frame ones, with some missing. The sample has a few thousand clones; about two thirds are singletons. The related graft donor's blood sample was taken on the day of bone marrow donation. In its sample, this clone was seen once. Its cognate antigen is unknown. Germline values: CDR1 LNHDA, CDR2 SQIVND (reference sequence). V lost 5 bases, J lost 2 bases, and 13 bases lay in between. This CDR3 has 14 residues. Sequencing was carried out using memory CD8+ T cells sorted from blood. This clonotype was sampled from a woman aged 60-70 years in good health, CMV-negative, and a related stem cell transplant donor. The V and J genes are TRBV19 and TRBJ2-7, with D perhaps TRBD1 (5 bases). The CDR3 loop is CASSFQGSTYEQYF. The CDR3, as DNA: TGTGCCAGTAGTTTCCAGGGATCCACCTACGAGCAGTACTTC.